This T cell receptor (beta chain) was identified in a study of post-analysis software for immune sequencing data. Across the whole study: Patients had relapsing-remitting, secondary progressive or progressive-relapsing multiple sclerosis; some lacked subtype. Study-wide results and limits: Samples sharing a preparation batch grouped tightly together when assessed by F measure. With TRBV5-6, TRBV5-1 and TRBV20-1 included, several TRBV segments were more frequent in patients than in controls. Comparison with controls showed significantly lower normalized Chao1 diversity in multiple sclerosis patients.

Notes on this clonotype: Its antigen is unknown.

cDNA libraries for TCR beta contained unique molecular identifiers. Researchers reported around 510,000 cDNA molecules coming from roughly 1 to 10 million T cells. TCRdb fed the PCR reads into MiXCR, producing one record per CDR3 protein. The sample records 750,000 to 950,000 distinct CDR3 sequences, approximately 44% being singletons. Germline V lookup: CDR1 SEHNR, CDR2 FQNEAQ (reference sequence). J lost 4 bases, V lost 10 bases, and 8 bases had no gene match. The CDR3 is made up of 14 amino acids. Sequences were obtained from blood. This rearrangement joins TRBV7-9 to TRBJ2-1; TRBD2 matches 9 bases. The sequence derives from a girl between 10 and 17 years old with multiple sclerosis. The CDR3 spells CAIDSSGVYNEQFF. In DNA, the CDR3 is TGTGCCATCGACTCTAGCGGGGTATACAATGAGCAGTTCTTC.